This is a list of T cell receptor beta chains from one sample in a study of blood T cell repertoires in COVID-19. The assay was immunoSEQ multiplex PCR, and TCRdb's table has in-frame clones only and misses some. The data contain around 190,000 clones, approximately 86% of them singletons. Sequencing was performed on PBMCs or T cells enriched from blood (not recorded which). These receptors all stem from a woman between 35 and 50 years old in a cohort exposed to, infected with or recovered from COVID-19 (not recorded which). Both conserved end residues are part of each CDR3. Each record gives: clone size, J gene, D gene, V gene, CDR3 DNA, CDR3 protein. D genes are given only for firm matches. The size entry is marked missing in some rows and otherwise reads once, few, many or a size class.

clone_size: once
j_call: TRBJ1-3
d_call: .
v_call: TRBV10-2
cdr3_nt: TGCGCCAGCAGTGTGAGTGGAAACACCATATATTTT
cdr3_aa: CASSVSGNTIYF

clone_size: .
j_call: TRBJ1-1
d_call: .
v_call: TRBV7-2
cdr3_nt: TGTGCCAGCGCCCTGGGGGGGGCTAACGGGTTTGAAGCTTTCTTT
cdr3_aa: CASALGGANGFEAFF

clone_size: .
j_call: TRBJ1-2
d_call: .
v_call: TRBV20-1
cdr3_nt: TGCAGTGCTAGAAAGGAGGTTGGCTACACCTTC
cdr3_aa: CSARKEVGYTF

clone_size: once
j_call: TRBJ2-7
d_call: TRBD1
v_call: TRBV15
cdr3_nt: TGTGCCACCAGCACGACAGGGGCCTACGAGCAGTACTTC
cdr3_aa: CATSTTGAYEQYF

clone_size: .
j_call: TRBJ2-5
d_call: .
v_call: TRBV7-9
cdr3_nt: TGTGCCAGCAGCAAGTCAGGGGATCGGGAGACCCAGTACTTC
cdr3_aa: CASSKSGDRETQYF

clone_size: .
j_call: TRBJ2-2
d_call: .
v_call: TRBV5-4
cdr3_nt: TGTGCCAGCAGCCCCGGTCCGGGGACAAGCACCGGGGAGCTGTTTTTT
cdr3_aa: CASSPGPGTSTGELFF

clone_size: once
j_call: TRBJ1-2
d_call: TRBD1
v_call: TRBV28
cdr3_nt: TGTGCCAGCAGGCAGGGGGGACAGGATGGCTACACCTTC
cdr3_aa: CASRQGGQDGYTF

clone_size: .
j_call: TRBJ2-1
d_call: TRBD2
v_call: TRBV10-1
cdr3_nt: TGCGCCAGCAGTGGGCAACTAGCGGGAAACAATGAGCAGTTCTTC
cdr3_aa: CASSGQLAGNNEQFF

clone_size: .
j_call: TRBJ2-5
d_call: TRBD1
v_call: TRBV5-1
cdr3_nt: TGCGCCAGCAGCTTCGACAGGGAAGAGACCCAGTACTTC
cdr3_aa: CASSFDREETQYF

clone_size: .
j_call: TRBJ1-5
d_call: TRBD1
v_call: TRBV6-5
cdr3_nt: TGTGCCAGCATTTGGACAGGGGCGAATCAGCCCCAGCATTTT
cdr3_aa: CASIWTGANQPQHF

clone_size: .
j_call: TRBJ1-1
d_call: .
v_call: TRBV5-1
cdr3_nt: TGCGCCAGCAGCCCTTCCACAGGGTTGAACACTGAAGCTTTCTTT
cdr3_aa: CASSPSTGLNTEAFF

clone_size: .
j_call: TRBJ2-2
d_call: .
v_call: TRBV7-9
cdr3_nt: TGTGCCAGCAGCTTCAGAAACACCGGGGAGCTGTTTTTT
cdr3_aa: CASSFRNTGELFF

clone_size: .
j_call: TRBJ1-4
d_call: .
v_call: TRBV11-2
cdr3_nt: TGTGCCAGCAGCTTAGCCCCTCCCGGAGGAGGTGAAAAACTGTTTTTT
cdr3_aa: CASSLAPPGGGEKLFF

clone_size: .
j_call: TRBJ2-1
d_call: TRBD2
v_call: TRBV19
cdr3_nt: TGTGCCAGTAGTATAGCCCCACTAGCGGGATCCTACAATGAGCAGTTCTTC
cdr3_aa: CASSIAPLAGSYNEQFF

clone_size: .
j_call: TRBJ1-1
d_call: TRBD1
v_call: TRBV6-5
cdr3_nt: TGTGCCAGCACCGCAGGGGGGAGAACTGAAGCTTTCTTT
cdr3_aa: CASTAGGRTEAFF

clone_size: .
j_call: TRBJ2-1
d_call: TRBD2
v_call: TRBV6-4
cdr3_nt: TGTGCCAGCAGTTTCAAGACTAGCTCAAATGAGCAGTTCTTC
cdr3_aa: CASSFKTSSNEQFF

clone_size: .
j_call: TRBJ2-1
d_call: TRBD2
v_call: TRBV7-2
cdr3_nt: TGTGCCAGCAGCTTAGCGGCGAGCGGGGGGGCGAATGAGCAGTTCTTC
cdr3_aa: CASSLAASGGANEQFF

clone_size: .
j_call: TRBJ2-7
d_call: TRBD2
v_call: TRBV3-1/TRBV3-2
cdr3_nt: TGTGCCAGCAGCCACGGGGGGTACGAGCAGTACTTC
cdr3_aa: CASSHGGYEQYF

clone_size: .
j_call: TRBJ2-2
d_call: TRBD2
v_call: TRBV28
cdr3_nt: TGTGCCAGCAGTTCCCTACTAGCGGGGGGCCCCGGGGAGCTGTTTTTT
cdr3_aa: CASSSLLAGGPGELFF

clone_size: .
j_call: TRBJ2-2
d_call: .
v_call: TRBV19
cdr3_nt: TGTGCCAGTAGCCCGCAGATCGCGAACACCGGGGAGCTGTTTTTT
cdr3_aa: CASSPQIANTGELFF

clone_size: .
j_call: TRBJ1-6
d_call: .
v_call: TRBV27
cdr3_nt: TGTGCCAGCAGAGTTGGGCAGTATAATTCACCCCTCCACTTT
cdr3_aa: CASRVGQYNSPLHF

clone_size: .
j_call: TRBJ2-7
d_call: .
v_call: TRBV10-3
cdr3_nt: TGTGCCATCAGTGAGTCCCTCGAGCAGTACTTC
cdr3_aa: CAISESLEQYF

clone_size: few
j_call: TRBJ1-6
d_call: .
v_call: TRBV10-3
cdr3_nt: TGTGCCATCAGTGAGGGGGGACATCGGGATAATTCACCCCTCCACTTT
cdr3_aa: CAISEGGHRDNSPLHF

clone_size: .
j_call: TRBJ1-2
d_call: TRBD1
v_call: TRBV5-1
cdr3_nt: TGCGCCAGCAGCCCCACTCCGGGACAGGGTGATGGCTACACCTTC
cdr3_aa: CASSPTPGQGDGYTF

clone_size: .
j_call: TRBJ1-1
d_call: .
v_call: TRBV7-9
cdr3_nt: TGTGCCAGCAGTTCGCCCGGGGGGCCGGGCGGAGCTTTCTTT
cdr3_aa: CASSSPGGPGGAFF

clone_size: .
j_call: TRBJ1-2
d_call: .
v_call: TRBV24-1
cdr3_nt: TGTGCCACCAGTGACCTCCCTTTCTATGGCTACACCTTC
cdr3_aa: CATSDLPFYGYTF

clone_size: .
j_call: TRBJ2-3
d_call: TRBD2
v_call: TRBV7-9
cdr3_nt: TGTGCCAGCAGCCCTCAACTAGCGGGAAAGAAAGATACGCAGTATTTT
cdr3_aa: CASSPQLAGKKDTQYF

clone_size: .
j_call: TRBJ2-2
d_call: TRBD1
v_call: TRBV10-3
cdr3_nt: TGTGCCATCAGTCCCCATGGGACAGCCCCTACGAACACCGGGGAGCTGTTTTTT
cdr3_aa: CAISPHGTAPTNTGELFF

clone_size: .
j_call: TRBJ2-3
d_call: TRBD1
v_call: TRBV2
cdr3_nt: TGTGCCAGCAGTCCCAGGACAGGGGGCGCAGATACGCAGTATTTT
cdr3_aa: CASSPRTGGADTQYF

clone_size: .
j_call: TRBJ1-2
d_call: TRBD1
v_call: TRBV3-1/TRBV3-2
cdr3_nt: TGTGCCAGCAGCCCGGGACAGACTAACTATGGCTACACCTTC
cdr3_aa: CASSPGQTNYGYTF

clone_size: .
j_call: TRBJ2-5
d_call: TRBD2
v_call: TRBV5-4
cdr3_nt: TGTGCCAGCAGACCTATAGCGGGGGGGCCGGAGACCCAGTACTTC
cdr3_aa: CASRPIAGGPETQYF

clone_size: .
j_call: TRBJ2-4
d_call: .
v_call: TRBV7-9
cdr3_nt: TGTGCCAGCAGCTCGGAACAGGGTTTGGCGAAAAACATTCAGTACTTC
cdr3_aa: CASSSEQGLAKNIQYF

clone_size: .
j_call: TRBJ1-2
d_call: .
v_call: TRBV6-2/TRBV6-3
cdr3_nt: TGTGCCAGCAGTTACACACAGGCCCGTTGGAGGGATCACTATGGCTACACCTTC
cdr3_aa: CASSYTQARWRDHYGYTF

clone_size: once
j_call: TRBJ1-1
d_call: .
v_call: TRBV5-8
cdr3_nt: TGTGCCAACCCTTTACATTCAACCAACACTGAAGCTTTCTTT
cdr3_aa: CANPLHSTNTEAFF

clone_size: .
j_call: TRBJ1-2
d_call: .
v_call: TRBV6-5
cdr3_nt: TGTGCCAGCAGAACAGGGAACTATGGCTACACCTTC
cdr3_aa: CASRTGNYGYTF

clone_size: .
j_call: TRBJ2-3
d_call: TRBD2
v_call: TRBV7-9
cdr3_nt: TGTGCCAGCAGCTACGGGCCAGCGGGGCCTAACACAGATACGCAGTATTTT
cdr3_aa: CASSYGPAGPNTDTQYF

clone_size: once
j_call: TRBJ2-2
d_call: .
v_call: TRBV7-9
cdr3_nt: TGTGCCAGCAGCGTTTCGAGTGAGACCGGGGAGCTGTTTTTT
cdr3_aa: CASSVSSETGELFF

clone_size: few
j_call: TRBJ1-1
d_call: .
v_call: TRBV11-2
cdr3_nt: TGTGCCAGCAGCTCGGGACTAAACACTGAAGCTTTCTTT
cdr3_aa: CASSSGLNTEAFF

clone_size: once
j_call: TRBJ1-2
d_call: TRBD1
v_call: TRBV4-2
cdr3_nt: TGTGCCAGCAGCCAAGTAGGAGGGACAGTTGGTAACTATGGCTACACCTTC
cdr3_aa: CASSQVGGTVGNYGYTF

clone_size: .
j_call: TRBJ1-2
d_call: TRBD1
v_call: TRBV4-3
cdr3_nt: TGCGCCAGCAGCCTGGGGACAGGCGGAATCTATGGCTACACCTTC
cdr3_aa: CASSLGTGGIYGYTF

clone_size: .
j_call: TRBJ2-3
d_call: TRBD2
v_call: TRBV7-2
cdr3_nt: TGTGCCAGCAGCCCCGGGACTAGCCTCACAGATACGCAGTATTTT
cdr3_aa: CASSPGTSLTDTQYF

clone_size: many
j_call: TRBJ2-5
d_call: TRBD1
v_call: TRBV9
cdr3_nt: TGTGCCAGCAGCGCCACAGGGGGCCTATCTAGCGGTCAAGAGACCCAGTACTTC
cdr3_aa: CASSATGGLSSGQETQYF

clone_size: .
j_call: TRBJ1-2
d_call: .
v_call: TRBV5-4
cdr3_nt: TGTGCCAGCAGCTTGGGGTACGGTTCCAACTATGGCTACACCTTC
cdr3_aa: CASSLGYGSNYGYTF

clone_size: .
j_call: TRBJ1-2
d_call: .
v_call: TRBV18
cdr3_nt: TGTGCCAGCTCACCGTTTGCCCTGGAGGATGGCTACACCTTC
cdr3_aa: CASSPFALEDGYTF

clone_size: once
j_call: TRBJ2-1
d_call: TRBD2
v_call: TRBV9
cdr3_nt: TGTGCCAGCAGCGTAGGACTAGCGGGCTACAATGAGCAGTTCTTC
cdr3_aa: CASSVGLAGYNEQFF

clone_size: many
j_call: TRBJ2-5
d_call: .
v_call: TRBV27
cdr3_nt: TGTGCCAGCAGTACATATGTGGCTAGCCAAGAGACCCAGTACTTC
cdr3_aa: CASSTYVASQETQYF

clone_size: .
j_call: TRBJ2-2
d_call: .
v_call: TRBV10-3
cdr3_nt: TGTGCCATCAGCCCGGAGAGTGTCCAACCCGGGGAGCTGTTTTTT
cdr3_aa: CAISPESVQPGELFF

clone_size: .
j_call: TRBJ1-1
d_call: TRBD1
v_call: TRBV29-1
cdr3_nt: TGCAGCGTTCCCGGGACAGGGGGCACTGAAGCTTTCTTT
cdr3_aa: CSVPGTGGTEAFF

clone_size: .
j_call: TRBJ2-2
d_call: .
v_call: TRBV27
cdr3_nt: TGTGCCAGCAGTTTAGCCAGGGCCGGGGAGCTGTTTTTT
cdr3_aa: CASSLARAGELFF

clone_size: once
j_call: TRBJ1-2
d_call: TRBD1
v_call: TRBV2
cdr3_nt: TGTGCCAGCAGTGGTGAAGGGGGCTTTGGCTACACCTTC
cdr3_aa: CASSGEGGFGYTF

clone_size: .
j_call: TRBJ2-5
d_call: .
v_call: TRBV11-3
cdr3_nt: TGTGCCAGCAGCTCGTCAGGGATGGAAGAGACCCAGTACTTC
cdr3_aa: CASSSSGMEETQYF

clone_size: .
j_call: TRBJ1-3
d_call: .
v_call: TRBV6-5
cdr3_nt: TGTGCCAGCAGTTACGGGGGCAGGGAAGTGAACACCATATATTTT
cdr3_aa: CASSYGGREVNTIYF

clone_size: .
j_call: TRBJ2-3
d_call: TRBD2
v_call: TRBV14
cdr3_nt: TGTGCCAGCAGCCAAACCAGCGGGAAGGCAGATACGCAGTATTTT
cdr3_aa: CASSQTSGKADTQYF

clone_size: .
j_call: TRBJ1-6
d_call: .
v_call: TRBV5-1
cdr3_nt: TGCGCCAGCAGCTTAGCACCTGGGCTGAGGGACACACCCCTCCACTTT
cdr3_aa: CASSLAPGLRDTPLHF